This T cell receptor beta chain was obtained from a study of CD8+CD57+ T cells in acquired aplastic anemia. Selection for sequencing was limited to patients who had shown CD8+CD57+ cell expansion by flow cytometry. V was pared by 1 base and J by 4 bases, with 9 bases of the junction left unmatched. CDR1 and CDR2 from the germline V gene are PRHDT and FYEKMQ (reference sequence). CDR3 length: 16 amino acids. This clonotype was seen ten or more times. For CDR3 and TCR beta VDJ profiling, genomic DNA was the template used. TCRdb re-called the reads with MiXCR, one entry per CDR3 protein. This repertoire shows 150,000 to 180,000 distinct CDR3 sequences, about 48% found once; its top ten account for around 12%.

The rearrangement links TRBV13 to TRBJ1-2, with TRBD1 matching 7 bases. The origin of this receptor is a human donor with aplastic anemia. What was sequenced was sorted CD4+, CD8+, or CD8+CD57+ T cells (not recorded which) from PBMCs. In DNA, the CDR3 is TGTGCCAGCAGCTTAGCGGCAGGGGGGATATTCTATGGCTACACCTTC. It translates to CASSLAAGGIFYGYTF. Full variable domain (outside the CDR3, taken from reference TRBV13 and TRBJ1-2): AAGVIQSPRHLIKEKRETATLKCYPIPRHDTVYWYQQGPGQDPQFLISFYEKMQSDKGSIPDRFSAQQFSDYHSELNMSSLELGDSALYFCASSLAAGGIFYGYTFGSGTRLTVV.